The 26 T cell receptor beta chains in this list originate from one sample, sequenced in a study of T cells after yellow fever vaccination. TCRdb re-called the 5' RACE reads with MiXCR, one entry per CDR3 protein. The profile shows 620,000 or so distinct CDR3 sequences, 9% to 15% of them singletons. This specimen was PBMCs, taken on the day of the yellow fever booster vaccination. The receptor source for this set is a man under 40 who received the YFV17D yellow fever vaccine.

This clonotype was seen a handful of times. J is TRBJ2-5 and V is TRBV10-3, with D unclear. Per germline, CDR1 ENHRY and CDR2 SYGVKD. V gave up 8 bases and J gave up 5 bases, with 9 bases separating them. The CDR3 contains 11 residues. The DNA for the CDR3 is TGTGCCATCGCTAATACTGAGACCCAGTACTTC. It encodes CAIANTETQYF.

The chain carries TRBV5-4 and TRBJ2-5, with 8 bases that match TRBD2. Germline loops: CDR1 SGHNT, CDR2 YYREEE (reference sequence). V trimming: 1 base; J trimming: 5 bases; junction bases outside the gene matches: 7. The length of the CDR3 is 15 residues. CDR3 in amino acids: CASSLLAGGAETQYF. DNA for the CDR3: TGTGCCAGCAGCTTGCTTGCGGGAGGTGCTGAGACCCAGTACTTC.

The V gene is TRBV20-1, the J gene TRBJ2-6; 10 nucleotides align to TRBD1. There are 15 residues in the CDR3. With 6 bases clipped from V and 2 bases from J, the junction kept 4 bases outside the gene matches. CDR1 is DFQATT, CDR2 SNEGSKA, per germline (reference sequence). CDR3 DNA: TGCAGTGCAAGACAGGGGGCGGCTGGGGCCAACGTCCTGACTTTC. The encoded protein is CSARQGAAGANVLTF.

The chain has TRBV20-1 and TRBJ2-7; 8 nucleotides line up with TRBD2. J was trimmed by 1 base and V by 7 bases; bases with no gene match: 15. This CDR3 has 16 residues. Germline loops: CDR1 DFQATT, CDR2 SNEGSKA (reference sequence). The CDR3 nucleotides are TGCAGTGGGACGTCTAGCGGGCTTCCTGGGTCCTACGAGCAGTACTTC. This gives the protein CSGTSSGLPGSYEQYF.

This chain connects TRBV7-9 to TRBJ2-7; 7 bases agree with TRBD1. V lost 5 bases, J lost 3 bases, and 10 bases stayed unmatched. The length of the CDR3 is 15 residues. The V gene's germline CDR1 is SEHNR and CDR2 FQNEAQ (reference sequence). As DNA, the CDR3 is TGTGCCAGCAGCCCGAACGGGACAGTTATCTACGAGCAGTACTTC. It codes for CASSPNGTVIYEQYF. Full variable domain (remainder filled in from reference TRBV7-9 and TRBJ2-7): DTGVSQNPRHKITKRGQNVTFRCDPISEHNRLYWYRQTLGQGPEFLTYFQNEAQLEKSRLLSDRFSAERPKGSFSTLEIQRTEQGDSAMYLCASSPNGTVIYEQYFGPGTRLTVT.

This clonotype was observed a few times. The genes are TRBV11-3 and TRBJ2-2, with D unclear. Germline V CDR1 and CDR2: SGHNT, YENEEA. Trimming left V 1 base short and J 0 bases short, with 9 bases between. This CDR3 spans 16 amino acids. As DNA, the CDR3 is TGTGCCAGCAGCTTAGGATGGGCCACGAACACCGGGGAGCTGTTTTTT. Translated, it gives CASSLGWATNTGELFF.

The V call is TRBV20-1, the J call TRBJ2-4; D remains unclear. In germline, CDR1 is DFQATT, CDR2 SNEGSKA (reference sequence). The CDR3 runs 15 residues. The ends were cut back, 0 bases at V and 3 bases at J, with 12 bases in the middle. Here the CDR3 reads CSARDGWDFKNIQYF. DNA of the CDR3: TGCAGTGCTAGAGATGGGTGGGATTTCAAAAACATTCAGTACTTC.

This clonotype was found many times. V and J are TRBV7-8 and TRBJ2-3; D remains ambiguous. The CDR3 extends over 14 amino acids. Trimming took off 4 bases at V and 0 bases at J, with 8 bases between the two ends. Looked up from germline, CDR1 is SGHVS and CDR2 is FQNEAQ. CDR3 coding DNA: TGTGCCAGCAGCTCCGTATCTAGCACAGATACGCAGTATTTT. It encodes CASSSVSSTDTQYF.

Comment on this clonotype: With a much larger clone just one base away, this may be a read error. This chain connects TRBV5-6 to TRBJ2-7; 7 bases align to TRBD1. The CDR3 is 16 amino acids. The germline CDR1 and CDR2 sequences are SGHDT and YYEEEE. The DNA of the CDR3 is TGTCCCAGCAGTACCTTAGGAGACAGGGAAAAAGGCGAGCAGTACTTC. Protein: CPSSTLGDREKGEQYF. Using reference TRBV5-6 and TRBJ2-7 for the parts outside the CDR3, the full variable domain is DAGVTQSPTHLIKTRGQQVTLRCSPKSGHDTVSWYQQALGQGPQFIFQYYEEEERQRGNFPDRFSGHQFPNYSSELNVNALLLGDSALYLCPSSTLGDREKGEQYFGPGTRLTVT.

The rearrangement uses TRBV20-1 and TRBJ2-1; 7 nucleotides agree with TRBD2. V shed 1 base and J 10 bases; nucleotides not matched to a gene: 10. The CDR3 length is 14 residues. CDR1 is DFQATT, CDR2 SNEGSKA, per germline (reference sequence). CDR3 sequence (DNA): TGCAGTGCTAGAGCCGGGACTAATAGTGACGAGCAGTTCTTC. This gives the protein CSARAGTNSDEQFF.

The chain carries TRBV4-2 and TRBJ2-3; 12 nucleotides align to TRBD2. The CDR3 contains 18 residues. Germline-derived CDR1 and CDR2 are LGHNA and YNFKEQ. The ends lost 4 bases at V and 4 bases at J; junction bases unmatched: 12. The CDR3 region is CASSPHTSGRTKADTQYF. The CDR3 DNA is TGTGCCAGCAGCCCCCACACTAGCGGGAGGACTAAGGCAGATACGCAGTATTTT.

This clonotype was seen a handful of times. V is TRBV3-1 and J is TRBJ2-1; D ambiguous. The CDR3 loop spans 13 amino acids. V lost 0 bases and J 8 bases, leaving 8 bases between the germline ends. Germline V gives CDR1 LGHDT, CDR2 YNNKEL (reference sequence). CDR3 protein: CASSQDRSHEQFF. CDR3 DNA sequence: TGTGCCAGCAGCCAAGACAGGTCCCATGAGCAGTTCTTC.

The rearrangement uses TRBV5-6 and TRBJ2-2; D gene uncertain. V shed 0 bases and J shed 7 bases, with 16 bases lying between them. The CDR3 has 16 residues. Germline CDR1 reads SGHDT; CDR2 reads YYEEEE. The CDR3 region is CASSLGVQLLNGELFF. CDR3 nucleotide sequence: TGTGCCAGCAGCTTGGGGGTTCAGCTCTTGAACGGGGAGCTGTTTTTT.

The CDR3 DNA is TGCAGTGCTAGAGTAGGGACTAGCGGGAGTGGCCTTGAGCAGTTCTTC. Translated: CSARVGTSGSGLEQFF. This chain connects TRBV20-1 to TRBJ2-1; 14 bases fit TRBD2. The CDR3 loop spans 16 amino acids. V trimming: 1 base; J trimming: 9 bases; junction bases outside the gene matches: 8. Germline V gene lookup returns CDR1 DFQATT and CDR2 SNEGSKA (reference sequence).

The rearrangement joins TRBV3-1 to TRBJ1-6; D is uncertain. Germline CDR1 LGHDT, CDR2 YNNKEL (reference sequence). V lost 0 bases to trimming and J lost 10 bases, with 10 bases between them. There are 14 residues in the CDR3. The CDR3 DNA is TGTGCCAGCAGCCAAGATCCGGCATACTCACCCCTCCACTTT. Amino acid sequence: CASSQDPAYSPLHF.

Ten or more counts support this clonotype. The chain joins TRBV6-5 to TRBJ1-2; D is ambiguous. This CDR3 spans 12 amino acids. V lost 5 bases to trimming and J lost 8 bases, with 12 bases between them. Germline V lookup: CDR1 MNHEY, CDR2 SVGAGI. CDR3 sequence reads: CASSLLGGGYTF. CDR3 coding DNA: TGTGCCAGCAGTCTCTTGGGCGGAGGCTACACCTTC.

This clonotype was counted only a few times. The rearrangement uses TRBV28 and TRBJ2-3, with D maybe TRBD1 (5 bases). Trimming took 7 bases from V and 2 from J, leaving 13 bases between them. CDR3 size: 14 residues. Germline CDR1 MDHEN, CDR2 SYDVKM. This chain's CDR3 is CASTGTGDTDTQYF. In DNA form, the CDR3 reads TGTGCCAGCACCGGAACAGGAGACACAGATACGCAGTATTTT.

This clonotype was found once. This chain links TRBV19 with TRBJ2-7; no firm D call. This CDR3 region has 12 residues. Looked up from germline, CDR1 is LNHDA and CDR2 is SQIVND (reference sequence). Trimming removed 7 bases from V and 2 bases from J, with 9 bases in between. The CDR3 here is CASISPTYEQYF. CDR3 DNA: TGTGCCAGTATCTCCCCAACCTACGAGCAGTACTTC.

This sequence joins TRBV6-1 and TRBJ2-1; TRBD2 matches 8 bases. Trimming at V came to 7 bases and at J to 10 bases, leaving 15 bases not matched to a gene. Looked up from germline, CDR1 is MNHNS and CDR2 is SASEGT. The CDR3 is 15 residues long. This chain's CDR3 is CASTPASGGGGEQFF. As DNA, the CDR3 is TGTGCCAGCACACCAGCGAGCGGGGGCGGGGGGGAGCAGTTCTTC.

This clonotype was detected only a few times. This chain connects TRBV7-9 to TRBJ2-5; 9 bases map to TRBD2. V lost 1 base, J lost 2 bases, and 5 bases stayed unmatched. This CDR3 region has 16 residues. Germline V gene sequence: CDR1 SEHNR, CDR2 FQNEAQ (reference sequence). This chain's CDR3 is CASSLGPAGGQETQYF. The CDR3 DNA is TGTGCCAGCAGCTTAGGACCGGCGGGAGGGCAAGAGACCCAGTACTTC. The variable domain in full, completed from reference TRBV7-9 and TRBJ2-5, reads DTGVSQNPRHKITKRGQNVTFRCDPISEHNRLYWYRQTLGQGPEFLTYFQNEAQLEKSRLLSDRFSAERPKGSFSTLEIQRTEQGDSAMYLCASSLGPAGGQETQYFGPGTRLLVL.

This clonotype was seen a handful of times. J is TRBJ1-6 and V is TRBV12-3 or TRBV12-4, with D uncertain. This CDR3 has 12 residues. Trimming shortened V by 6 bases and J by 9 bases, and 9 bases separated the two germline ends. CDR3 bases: TGTGCCAGCAGACCCGGAAGTTCACCCCTCCACTTT. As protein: CASRPGSSPLHF.

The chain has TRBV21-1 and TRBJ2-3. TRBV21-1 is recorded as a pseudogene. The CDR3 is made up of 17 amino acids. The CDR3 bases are TGTGCCAGCAGCAAAGGTTTTGACTATACTTTAACAGATACGCAGTATTTT. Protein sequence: CASSKGFDYTLTDTQYF.

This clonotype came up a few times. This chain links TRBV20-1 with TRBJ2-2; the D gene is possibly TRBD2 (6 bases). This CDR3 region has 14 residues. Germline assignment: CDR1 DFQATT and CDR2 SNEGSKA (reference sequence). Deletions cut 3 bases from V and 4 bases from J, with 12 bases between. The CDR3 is CSARVLATTGELFF. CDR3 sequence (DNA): TGCAGTGCTAGGGTCCTAGCGACCACCGGGGAGCTGTTTTTT.

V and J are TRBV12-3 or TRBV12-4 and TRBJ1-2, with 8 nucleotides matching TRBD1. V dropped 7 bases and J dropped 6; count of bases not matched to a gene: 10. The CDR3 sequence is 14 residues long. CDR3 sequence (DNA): TGTGCCAGCACCACGACAGGGGTGATACATGGCTACACCTTC. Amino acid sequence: CASTTTGVIHGYTF.

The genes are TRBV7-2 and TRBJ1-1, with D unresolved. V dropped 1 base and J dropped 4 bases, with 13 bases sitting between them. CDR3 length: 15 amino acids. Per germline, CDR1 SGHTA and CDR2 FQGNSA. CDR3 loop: CASSLEAALGTEAFF. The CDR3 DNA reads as TGTGCCAGCAGCTTAGAGGCAGCCCTGGGCACTGAAGCTTTCTTT. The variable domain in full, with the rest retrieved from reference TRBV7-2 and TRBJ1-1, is GAGVSQSPSNKVTEKGKDVELRCDPISGHTALYWYRQSLGQGLEFLIYFQGNSAPDKSGLPSDRFSAERTGGSVSTLTIQRTQQEDSAVYLCASSLEAALGTEAFFGQGTRLTVV.

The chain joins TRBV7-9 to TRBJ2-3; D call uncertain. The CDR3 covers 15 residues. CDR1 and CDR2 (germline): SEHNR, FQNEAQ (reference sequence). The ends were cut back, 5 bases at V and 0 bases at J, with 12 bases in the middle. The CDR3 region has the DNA TGTGCCAGCAGCCCCCGGCCGTTTAGCACAGATACGCAGTATTTT. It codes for CASSPRPFSTDTQYF.